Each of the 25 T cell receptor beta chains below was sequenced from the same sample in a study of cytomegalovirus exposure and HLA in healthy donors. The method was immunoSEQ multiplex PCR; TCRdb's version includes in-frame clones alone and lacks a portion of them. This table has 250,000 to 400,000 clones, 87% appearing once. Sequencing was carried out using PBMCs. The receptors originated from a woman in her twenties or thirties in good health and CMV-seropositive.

The CDR3 here is CASTDRGLTGELFF. CDR3 nucleotide sequence: TGCGCCAGCACCGACAGGGGGCTTACCGGGGAGCTGTTTTTT. This sequence joins TRBV4-1 and TRBJ2-2, with 10 bases aligning to TRBD1. CDR3 size: 14 residues. V shed 7 bases, J shed 5 bases, and the junction held 4 bases outside the gene matches. Germline CDR1 is MGHRA and CDR2 is YSYEKL.

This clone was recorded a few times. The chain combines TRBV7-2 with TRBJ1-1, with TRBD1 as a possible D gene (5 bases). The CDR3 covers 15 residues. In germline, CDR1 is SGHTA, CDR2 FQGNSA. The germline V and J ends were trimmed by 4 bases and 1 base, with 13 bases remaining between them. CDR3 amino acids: CASSSYFGANTEAFF. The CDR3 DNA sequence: TGTGCCAGCAGCTCCTATTTCGGGGCGAACACTGAAGCTTTCTTT.

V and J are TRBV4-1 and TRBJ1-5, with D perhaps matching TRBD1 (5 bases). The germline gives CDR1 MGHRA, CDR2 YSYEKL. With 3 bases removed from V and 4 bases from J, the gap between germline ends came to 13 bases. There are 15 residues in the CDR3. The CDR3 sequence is CASSQTQASNQPQHF. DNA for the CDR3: TGCGCCAGCAGCCAGACACAGGCGTCAAATCAGCCCCAGCATTTT.

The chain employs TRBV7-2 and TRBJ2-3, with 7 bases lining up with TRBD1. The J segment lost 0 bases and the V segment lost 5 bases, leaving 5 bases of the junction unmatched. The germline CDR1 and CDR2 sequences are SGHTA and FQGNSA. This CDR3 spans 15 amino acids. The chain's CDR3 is CASSPGTASTDTQYF. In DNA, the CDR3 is TGTGCCAGCAGCCCCGGGACAGCAAGCACAGATACGCAGTATTTT.

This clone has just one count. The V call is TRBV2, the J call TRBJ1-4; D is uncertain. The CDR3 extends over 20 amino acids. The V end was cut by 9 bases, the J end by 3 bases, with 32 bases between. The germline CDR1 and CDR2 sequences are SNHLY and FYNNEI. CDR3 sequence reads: CASQPQLPGILTPPNEKLFF. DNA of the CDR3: TGTGCCAGTCAACCGCAACTTCCCGGGATCCTGACTCCCCCTAATGAAAAACTGTTTTTT.

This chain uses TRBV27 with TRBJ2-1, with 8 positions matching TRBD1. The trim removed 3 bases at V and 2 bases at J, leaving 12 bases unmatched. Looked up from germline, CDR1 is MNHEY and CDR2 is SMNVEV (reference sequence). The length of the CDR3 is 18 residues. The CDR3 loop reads CASSFIFGAGGTYNEQFF. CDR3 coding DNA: TGTGCCAGCAGTTTTATTTTCGGGGCAGGGGGCACCTACAATGAGCAGTTCTTC.

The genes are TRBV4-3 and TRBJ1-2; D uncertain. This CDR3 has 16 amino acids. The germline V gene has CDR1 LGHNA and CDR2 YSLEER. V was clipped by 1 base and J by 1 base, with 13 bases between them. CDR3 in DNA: TGCGCCAGCAGCCAAGCGGGAGCGGACCGTAACTATGGCTACACCTTC. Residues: CASSQAGADRNYGYTF.

The CDR3 DNA sequence: TGTGCCAGCAGTGAGCTTCCAGGGTCTGGAAACACCATATATTTT. It is translated as CASSELPGSGNTIYF. The chain combines TRBV2 with TRBJ1-3; D is possibly TRBD1 (5 bases). This CDR3 region has 15 residues. CDR1 and CDR2 (germline): SNHLY, FYNNEI. Trimming shortened V by 3 bases and J by 1 base, and 10 bases separated the two germline ends.

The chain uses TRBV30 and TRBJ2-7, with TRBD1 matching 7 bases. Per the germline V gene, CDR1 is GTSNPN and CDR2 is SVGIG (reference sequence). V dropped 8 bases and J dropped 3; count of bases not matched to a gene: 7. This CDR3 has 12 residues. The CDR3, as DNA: TGTGCCGGGACAGTTCTTGGCTACGAGCAGTACTTC. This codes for CAGTVLGYEQYF. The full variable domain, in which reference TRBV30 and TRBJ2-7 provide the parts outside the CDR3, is SQTIHQWPATLVQPVGSPLSLECTVEGTSNPNLYWYRQAAGRGLQLLFYSVGIGQISSEVPQNLSASRPQDRQFILSSKKLLLSDSGFYLCAGTVLGYEQYFGPGTRLTVT.

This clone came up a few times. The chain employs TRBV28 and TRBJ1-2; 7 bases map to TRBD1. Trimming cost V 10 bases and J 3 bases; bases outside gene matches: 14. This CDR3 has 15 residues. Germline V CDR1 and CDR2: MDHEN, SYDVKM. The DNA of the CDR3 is TGTGCCATACTCAGGGGGGGAGGAGGGGACTATGGCTACACCTTC. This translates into CAILRGGGGDYGYTF.

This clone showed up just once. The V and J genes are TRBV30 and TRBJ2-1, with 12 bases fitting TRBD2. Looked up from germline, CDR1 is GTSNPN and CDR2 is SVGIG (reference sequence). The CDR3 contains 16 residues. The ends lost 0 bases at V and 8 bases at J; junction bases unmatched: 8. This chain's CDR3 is CAWSVRVGLAGDEQFF. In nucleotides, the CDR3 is TGTGCCTGGAGTGTCCGCGTGGGACTAGCGGGCGATGAGCAGTTCTTC.

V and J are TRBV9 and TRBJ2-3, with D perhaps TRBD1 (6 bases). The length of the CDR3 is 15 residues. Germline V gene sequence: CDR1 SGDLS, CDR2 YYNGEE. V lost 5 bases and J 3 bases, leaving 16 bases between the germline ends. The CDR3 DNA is TGTGCCAGCAGGGAGTGGACAGTCGGAACAGATACGCAGTATTTT. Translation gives CASREWTVGTDTQYF.

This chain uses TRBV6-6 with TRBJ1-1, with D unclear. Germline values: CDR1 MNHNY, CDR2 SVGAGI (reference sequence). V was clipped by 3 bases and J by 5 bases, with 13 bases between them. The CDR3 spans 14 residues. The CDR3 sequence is CASSYTGVGTEAFF. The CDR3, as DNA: TGTGCCAGCAGTTATACTGGGGTAGGGACTGAAGCTTTCTTT.

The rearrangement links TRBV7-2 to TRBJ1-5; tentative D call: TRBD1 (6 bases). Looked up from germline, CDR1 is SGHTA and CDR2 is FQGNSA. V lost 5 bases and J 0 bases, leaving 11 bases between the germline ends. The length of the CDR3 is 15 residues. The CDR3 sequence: CASSRTVPSNQPQHF. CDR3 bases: TGTGCCAGCAGCAGGACAGTCCCTAGCAATCAGCCCCAGCATTTT. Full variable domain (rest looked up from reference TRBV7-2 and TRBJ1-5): GAGVSQSPSNKVTEKGKDVELRCDPISGHTALYWYRQSLGQGLEFLIYFQGNSAPDKSGLPSDRFSAERTGGSVSTLTIQRTQQEDSAVYLCASSRTVPSNQPQHFGDGTRLSIL.

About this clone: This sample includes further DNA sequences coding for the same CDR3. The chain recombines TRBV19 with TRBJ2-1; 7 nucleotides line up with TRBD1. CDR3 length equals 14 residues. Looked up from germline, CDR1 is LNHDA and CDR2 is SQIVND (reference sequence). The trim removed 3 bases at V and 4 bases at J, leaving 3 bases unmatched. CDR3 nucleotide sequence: TGTGCCAGTAGTATGGGGACAGCTTACAATGAGCAGTTCTTC. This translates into CASSMGTAYNEQFF.

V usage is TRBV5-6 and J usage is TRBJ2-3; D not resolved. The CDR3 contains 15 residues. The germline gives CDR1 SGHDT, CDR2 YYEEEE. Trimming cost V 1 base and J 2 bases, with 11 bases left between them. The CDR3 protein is CASSLFGTSTDTQYF. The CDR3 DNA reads TGTGCCAGCAGCTTGTTTGGCACCTCCACAGATACGCAGTATTTT.

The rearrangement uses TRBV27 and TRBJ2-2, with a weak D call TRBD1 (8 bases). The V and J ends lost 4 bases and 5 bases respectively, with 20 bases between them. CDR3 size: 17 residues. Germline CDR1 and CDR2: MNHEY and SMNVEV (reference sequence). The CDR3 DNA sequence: TGTGCCAGCAGTTCACTAAAGACAGGGGAGGGTACCGGGGAGCTGTTTTTT. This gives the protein CASSSLKTGEGTGELFF.

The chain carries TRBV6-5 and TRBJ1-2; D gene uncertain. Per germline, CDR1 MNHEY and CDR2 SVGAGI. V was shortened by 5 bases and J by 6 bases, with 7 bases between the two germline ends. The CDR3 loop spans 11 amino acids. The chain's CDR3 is CASSEGHGYTF. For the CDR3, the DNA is TGTGCCAGCAGTGAAGGTCATGGCTACACCTTC.

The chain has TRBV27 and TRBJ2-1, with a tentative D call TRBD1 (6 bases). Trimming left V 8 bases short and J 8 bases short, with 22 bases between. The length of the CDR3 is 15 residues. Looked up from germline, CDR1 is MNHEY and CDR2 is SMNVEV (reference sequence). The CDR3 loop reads CASSKRPGDWDEQFF. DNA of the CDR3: TGTGCCAGCTCGAAACGGCCAGGGGATTGGGATGAGCAGTTCTTC.

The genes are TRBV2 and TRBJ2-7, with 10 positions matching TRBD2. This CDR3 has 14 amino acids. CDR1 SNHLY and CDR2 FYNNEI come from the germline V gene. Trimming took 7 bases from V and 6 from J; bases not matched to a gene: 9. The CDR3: CASKTSGLSPEQYF. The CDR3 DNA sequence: TGTGCCAGCAAGACTAGCGGGCTTTCCCCCGAGCAGTACTTC.

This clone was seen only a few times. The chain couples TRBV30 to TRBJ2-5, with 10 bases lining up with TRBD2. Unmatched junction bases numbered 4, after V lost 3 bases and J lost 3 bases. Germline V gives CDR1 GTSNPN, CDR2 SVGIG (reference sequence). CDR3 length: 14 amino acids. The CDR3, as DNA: TGTGCCTGGAGGCCTAGCGGGGGAAAAGAGACCCAGTACTTC. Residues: CAWRPSGGKETQYF.

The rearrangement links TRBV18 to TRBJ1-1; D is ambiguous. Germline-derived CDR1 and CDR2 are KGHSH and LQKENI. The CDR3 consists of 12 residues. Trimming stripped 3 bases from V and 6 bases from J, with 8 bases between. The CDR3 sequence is CASSPWESEAFF. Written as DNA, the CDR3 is TGTGCCAGCTCACCTTGGGAATCTGAAGCTTTCTTT.

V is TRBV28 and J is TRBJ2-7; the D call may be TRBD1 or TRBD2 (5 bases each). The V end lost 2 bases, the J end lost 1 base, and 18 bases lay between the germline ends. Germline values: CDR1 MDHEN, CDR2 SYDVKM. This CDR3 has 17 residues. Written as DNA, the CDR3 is TGTGCCAGCAGTTTACATAAGTGGGGGTCGAGTTCCTACGAGCAGTACTTC. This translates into CASSLHKWGSSSYEQYF.

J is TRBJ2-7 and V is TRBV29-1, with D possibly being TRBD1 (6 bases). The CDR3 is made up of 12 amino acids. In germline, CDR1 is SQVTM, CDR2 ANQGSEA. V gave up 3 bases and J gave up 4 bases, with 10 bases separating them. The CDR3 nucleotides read TGCAGCGTTGAGGGGGCGCCTTACGAGCAGTACTTC. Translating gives CSVEGAPYEQYF.

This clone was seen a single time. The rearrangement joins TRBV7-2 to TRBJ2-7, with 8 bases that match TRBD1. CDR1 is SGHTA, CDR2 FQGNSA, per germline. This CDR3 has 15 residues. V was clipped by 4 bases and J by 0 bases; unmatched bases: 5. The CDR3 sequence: CASSWTGSSSYEQYF. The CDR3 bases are TGTGCCAGCAGCTGGACAGGGTCAAGCTCCTACGAGCAGTACTTC.